Listed here is a single T cell receptor (beta chain). Antigen specificity is unknown. For TCR beta, libraries came from quantitative 5'-RACE with molecular barcodes. TCRdb ran MiXCR on the 5' RACE reads and lists one entry per CDR3 protein. The sample yields 450,000 or so distinct CDR3 sequences, 25% to 30% seen once. The data derive from a study of CD8 T cells in ankylosing spondylitis. Regarding the study as a whole: There was a TCR beta motif, made of eight highly homologous variants, that appeared characteristic of ankylosing spondylitis blood.

Germline CDR1 and CDR2: SQVTM and ANQGSEA. This CDR3 region has 14 residues. V lost 6 bases and J 5 bases, leaving 20 bases between the germline ends. This clonotype originated in a male donor with ankylosing spondylitis. The chain couples TRBV29-1 to TRBJ2-7, with a tentative D call TRBD1 (6 bases). What was sequenced was blood, either unsorted or a sorted T cell fraction (not recorded which). CDR3: CSVPSTTGLHEQYF. The CDR3 nucleotides read TGCAGCGTCCCCTCCACCACAGGGCTGCACGAGCAGTACTTC.